The 20 T cell receptor beta chains below were found in one sample sequenced in a study of blood T cell repertoires in COVID-19. Repertoires were generated with immunoSEQ multiplex PCR, while TCRdb's copy carries only in-frame clones and drops some. The table has under 100,000 clones, approximately 82% seen once; the top ten hold more than 2%. Sequenced material: peripheral blood. These receptors were collected from a woman in her sixties or seventies with acute or convalescent COVID-19.

This clone was counted between two and nine times. The J gene is TRBJ1-2, the V gene TRBV28; D uncertain. The CDR3 is made up of 15 amino acids. V dropped 5 bases and J dropped 1 base, with 14 bases sitting between them. Per germline, CDR1 MDHEN and CDR2 SYDVKM. The CDR3 DNA follows: TGTGCCAGCAGTCTCCCAGCCGGGGATAACTATGGCTACACCTTC. Translating gives CASSLPAGDNYGYTF.

V and J are TRBV5-6 and TRBJ1-2; weak D call: TRBD1 (6 bases). The ends were cut back, 0 bases at V and 6 bases at J, with 18 bases in the middle. The CDR3 totals 16 residues. CDR1 is SGHDT, CDR2 YYEEEE, per germline. The CDR3 here is CASSLVSWRQGHGYTF. DNA of the CDR3: TGTGCCAGCAGCTTGGTTTCCTGGAGGCAGGGGCATGGCTACACCTTC. The full variable domain, with the rest looked up from reference TRBV5-6 and TRBJ1-2, is DAGVTQSPTHLIKTRGQQVTLRCSPKSGHDTVSWYQQALGQGPQFIFQYYEEEERQRGNFPDRFSGHQFPNYSSELNVNALLLGDSALYLCASSLVSWRQGHGYTFGSGTRLTVV.

The CDR3 sequence: CASRASGQSGRSYEQYF. The CDR3 bases are TGTGCCAGCAGGGCCTCGGGACAGTCGGGGCGCTCCTACGAGCAGTACTTC. The genes are TRBV28 and TRBJ2-7, with TRBD1 matching 7 bases. Germline assignment: CDR1 MDHEN and CDR2 SYDVKM. V gave up 6 bases and J gave up 0 bases; unmatched junction bases: 14. This CDR3 comprises 17 residues.

The gene calls are TRBV6-5 and TRBJ1-1; 8 bases are a match to TRBD1. J lost 8 bases, V lost 7 bases, and 12 bases had no gene match. There are 14 residues in the CDR3. Looked up from germline, CDR1 is MNHEY and CDR2 is SVGAGI. The CDR3 sequence is CASNPYPGQGEAFF. CDR3 in DNA: TGTGCCAGCAACCCGTACCCAGGACAGGGCGAAGCTTTCTTT.

CDR3 sequence: CASSPLVQGAFGYTF. CDR3 in DNA: TGTGCCAGCAGCCCCCTTGTGCAGGGGGCCTTTGGCTACACCTTC. The V gene is TRBV7-2, the J gene TRBJ1-2, with 8 bases aligning to TRBD1. After removal of 5 bases from V and 7 bases from J, the junction contained 12 bases not matched to a gene. The CDR3 contains 15 residues. The V gene's germline CDR1 is SGHTA and CDR2 FQGNSA.

The V gene is TRBV2, the J gene TRBJ1-5, with a tentative D call TRBD1 (6 bases). The CDR3 runs to 13 residues. Germline assignment: CDR1 SNHLY and CDR2 FYNNEI. Trimming stripped 8 bases from V and 5 bases from J, with 13 bases between. CDR3: CASGRGGDQPQHF. The CDR3, as DNA: TGTGCCAGCGGGAGGGGGGGCGATCAGCCCCAGCATTTT.

The rearrangement uses TRBV4-2 and TRBJ2-5; 7 positions agree with TRBD1. This CDR3 spans 17 amino acids. V dropped 4 bases and J dropped 3; count of bases not matched to a gene: 14. Germline values: CDR1 LGHNA, CDR2 YNFKEQ. The CDR3 nucleotides are TGTGCCAGCAGCCCGCATTCGACAGGGAAAGAAAAAGAGACCCAGTACTTC. It specifies CASSPHSTGKEKETQYF.

Only one count was recorded for this clone. The V call is TRBV10-3, the J call TRBJ1-2; 8 nucleotides agree with TRBD1. Losses at the gene ends were 6 bases for V and 5 bases for J; bases not matched to a gene: 2. In germline, CDR1 is ENHRY, CDR2 SYGVKD. The length of the CDR3 is 12 residues. The CDR3 bases are TGTGCCATCAGACAGGGGGATTATGGCTACACCTTC. Its translation: CAIRQGDYGYTF.

This clone was seen a single time. The chain combines TRBV18 with TRBJ1-2, with 10 bases identical to TRBD1. Trimming at V came to 1 base and at J to 8 bases, leaving 10 bases not matched to a gene. CDR1 KGHSH and CDR2 LQKENI come from the germline V gene. The CDR3 has 16 residues. The CDR3 coding sequence is TGTGCCAGCTCACCACTGCCAGGTGGGACAGGGGTCGGCTACACCTTC. Its protein is CASSPLPGGTGVGYTF. The full variable domain, its missing parts supplied by reference TRBV18 and TRBJ1-2, is NAGVMQNPRHLVRRRGQEARLRCSPMKGHSHVYWYRQLPEEGLKFMVYLQKENIIDESGMPKERFSAEFPKEGPSILRIQQVVRGDSAAYFCASSPLPGGTGVGYTFGSGTRLTVV.

V gene TRBV28 combines with J gene TRBJ1-2, with a weak D call TRBD1 (5 bases). The CDR3 contains 12 residues. The germline gives CDR1 MDHEN, CDR2 SYDVKM. The V and J ends lost 7 bases and 6 bases respectively, with 12 bases between them. The CDR3 loop is CASNSKGDGYTF. The CDR3 DNA reads as TGTGCCAGCAATTCCAAAGGGGATGGCTACACCTTC.

The chain links TRBV3-1 (or the pseudogene TRBV3-2) to TRBJ2-1; 11 positions agree with TRBD2. CDR3 length equals 15 residues. The germline V gene has CDR1 LGHDT and CDR2 YNNKEL (reference sequence). After removal of 4 bases from V and 9 bases from J, the junction contained 8 bases not matched to a gene. The CDR3 DNA sequence: TGTGCCAGCAGCCCTCAGACTAGCGGGGTTCCTGAGCAGTTCTTC. Amino acid sequence: CASSPQTSGVPEQFF.

The chain joins TRBV6-2 or TRBV6-3 to TRBJ1-1, with 8 bases fitting TRBD1. The CDR3 is 15 residues long. Per germline, CDR1 MNHEY and CDR2 SVGEGT. V lost 6 bases to trimming and J lost 12 bases; unmatched junction nucleotides: 18. The CDR3 DNA reads TGTGCCAGCAGCGAACGGACCCCAGGGGGCCGCGAAACTTTCTTT. Translation: CASSERTPGGRETFF.

As DNA, the CDR3 is TGTGCCAGCAGTGAAGGTCGCGTTGAAGCTTTCTTT. Encoded protein: CASSEGRVEAFF. The chain joins TRBV6-1 to TRBJ1-1; no firm D call. V shed 1 base and J shed 7 bases, with 7 bases lying between them. The CDR3 is 12 amino acids. CDR1 is MNHNS and CDR2 is SASEGT in the germline V gene.

The chain is built from TRBV28 and TRBJ1-4; D might be TRBD1 (5 bases). The CDR3 length is 14 residues. The germline V and J ends were trimmed by 6 bases and 6 bases, with 14 bases remaining between them. Germline CDR1 reads MDHEN; CDR2 reads SYDVKM. CDR3 residues: CASSTRGGDEKLFF. The CDR3 coding sequence is TGTGCCAGCAGCACTCGGGGGGGGGATGAAAAACTGTTTTTT.

The rearrangement links TRBV3-1 (or the pseudogene TRBV3-2) to TRBJ1-4, with D hard to call. The CDR3 spans 14 residues. V was pared by 4 bases and J by 0 bases, with 6 bases between. From germline, CDR1 is LGHDT and CDR2 YNNKEL (reference sequence). The CDR3 reads CASSRLATNEKLFF. CDR3 sequence (DNA): TGTGCCAGCAGCCGACTTGCAACTAATGAAAAACTGTTTTTT.

This clone showed up just once. The rearrangement uses TRBV5-4 and TRBJ1-4; possible D gene TRBD1, 5 bases. The CDR3 loop spans 15 amino acids. V lost 4 bases and J 3 bases, leaving 13 bases between the germline ends. Germline V gene lookup returns CDR1 SGHNT and CDR2 YYREEE (reference sequence). The CDR3 coding sequence is TGTGCCAGCAGCCTCGGTGGGGGGTCTAATGAAAAACTGTTTTTT. This codes for CASSLGGGSNEKLFF.

The chain is built from TRBV11-3 and TRBJ1-2; unclear D gene. The CDR3 consists of 15 residues. The germline V gene has CDR1 SGHNT and CDR2 YENEEA. Trimming pared 4 bases from V and 4 bases from J, leaving 16 bases between. DNA of the CDR3: TGTGCCAGCAGCTCCTCAATCCGCGGCAGCTATGGCTACACCTTC. Translating gives CASSSSIRGSYGYTF.

The chain recombines TRBV7-2 with TRBJ2-7, with 10 bases that match TRBD2. The CDR3 has 16 amino acids. The trim removed 4 bases at V and 5 bases at J, leaving 11 bases unmatched. The germline gives CDR1 SGHTA, CDR2 FQGNSA. In nucleotides, the CDR3 is TGTGCCAGCAGCTCTACGGGGACTAGCGTAACTAACGAGCAGTACTTC. Translating it yields CASSSTGTSVTNEQYF.

This chain joins TRBV19 and TRBJ2-3, with a weak D call TRBD1 (5 bases). Trimming took 5 bases from V and 5 from J, leaving 14 bases between them. The CDR3 extends over 14 amino acids. CDR1 and CDR2 from the germline V gene are LNHDA and SQIVND (reference sequence). The CDR3 here is CASSGAARVDTQYF. CDR3 sequence (DNA): TGTGCCAGTAGTGGGGCAGCCAGGGTAGATACGCAGTATTTT.

The chain has TRBV6-1 and TRBJ1-2; D is perhaps TRBD1 (5 bases). The germline V gene has CDR1 MNHNS and CDR2 SASEGT. The V and J ends lost 3 bases and 3 bases respectively, with 14 bases between them. CDR3 length: 15 residues. The CDR3: CASSEFKGRDYGYTF. The CDR3 bases are TGTGCCAGCAGTGAGTTCAAGGGGCGCGACTATGGCTACACCTTC.